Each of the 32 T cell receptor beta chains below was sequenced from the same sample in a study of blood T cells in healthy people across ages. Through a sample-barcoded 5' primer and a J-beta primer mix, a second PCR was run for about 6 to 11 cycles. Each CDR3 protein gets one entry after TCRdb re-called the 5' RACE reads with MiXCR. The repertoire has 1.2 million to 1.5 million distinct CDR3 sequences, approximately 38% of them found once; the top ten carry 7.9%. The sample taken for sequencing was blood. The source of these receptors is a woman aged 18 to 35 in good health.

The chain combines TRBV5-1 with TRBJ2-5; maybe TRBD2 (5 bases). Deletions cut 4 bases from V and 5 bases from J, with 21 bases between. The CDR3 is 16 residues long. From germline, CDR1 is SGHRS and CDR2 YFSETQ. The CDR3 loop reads CASSGTRARGSETQYF. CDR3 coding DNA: TGCGCCAGCAGCGGAACACGGGCCCGGGGTTCGGAGACCCAGTACTTC.

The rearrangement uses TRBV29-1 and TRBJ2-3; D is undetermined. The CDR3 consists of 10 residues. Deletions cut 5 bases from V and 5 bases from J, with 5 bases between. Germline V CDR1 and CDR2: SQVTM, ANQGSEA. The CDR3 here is CSVYGDTQYF. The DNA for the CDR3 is TGCAGCGTTTACGGAGATACGCAGTATTTT.

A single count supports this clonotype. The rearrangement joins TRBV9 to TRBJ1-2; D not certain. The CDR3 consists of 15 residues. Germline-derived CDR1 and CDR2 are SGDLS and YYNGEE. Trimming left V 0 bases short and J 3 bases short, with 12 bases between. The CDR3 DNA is TGTGCCAGCAGCGTAGGAGGAGGGTCGGACTATGGCTACACCTTC. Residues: CASSVGGGSDYGYTF.

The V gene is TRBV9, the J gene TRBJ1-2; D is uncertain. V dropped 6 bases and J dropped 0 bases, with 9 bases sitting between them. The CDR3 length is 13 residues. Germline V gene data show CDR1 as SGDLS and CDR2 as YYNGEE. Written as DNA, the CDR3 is TGTGCCAGCAATTCGGCATCTAACTATGGCTACACCTTC. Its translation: CASNSASNYGYTF.

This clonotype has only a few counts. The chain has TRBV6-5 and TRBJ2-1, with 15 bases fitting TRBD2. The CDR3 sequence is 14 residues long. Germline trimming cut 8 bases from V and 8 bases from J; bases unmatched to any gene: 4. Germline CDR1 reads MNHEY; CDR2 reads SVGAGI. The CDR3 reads CASGLAGGQDEQFF. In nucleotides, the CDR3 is TGTGCCAGCGGACTAGCGGGGGGGCAAGATGAGCAGTTCTTC.

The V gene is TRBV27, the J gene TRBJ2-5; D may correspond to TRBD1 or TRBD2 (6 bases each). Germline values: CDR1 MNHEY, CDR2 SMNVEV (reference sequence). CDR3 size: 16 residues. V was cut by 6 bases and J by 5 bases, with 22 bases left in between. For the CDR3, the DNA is TGTGCCAGCAGACTCTTATCGGGGGCCTGGGGGGAGACCCAGTACTTC. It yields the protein CASRLLSGAWGETQYF.

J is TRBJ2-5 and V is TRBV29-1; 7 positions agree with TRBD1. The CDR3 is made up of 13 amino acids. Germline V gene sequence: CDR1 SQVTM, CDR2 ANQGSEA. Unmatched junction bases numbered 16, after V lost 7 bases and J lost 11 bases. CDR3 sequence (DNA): TGCAGCGCCCGGGACAGCACCGGACATGAGCAGTACTTC. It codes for CSARDSTGHEQYF.

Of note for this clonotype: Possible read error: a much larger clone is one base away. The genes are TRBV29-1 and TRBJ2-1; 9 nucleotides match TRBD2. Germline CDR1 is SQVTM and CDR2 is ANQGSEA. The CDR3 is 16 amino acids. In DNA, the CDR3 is TGCGGCGTTGAAGTTTCGCTAGCGGGATCCTACAATGAGCAGTTCTTC. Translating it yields CGVEVSLAGSYNEQFF.

The CDR3 region has the DNA TGCGCCAGCAGCCAAGAATGGGGGGGGGGAGGAGATACGCAGTATTTT. Protein: CASSQEWGGGGDTQYF. This chain connects TRBV4-1 to TRBJ2-3; 7 nucleotides match TRBD2. There are 16 residues in the CDR3. Germline lookup yields CDR1 MGHRA and CDR2 YSYEKL. V shed 0 bases, J shed 5 bases, and the junction held 8 bases outside the gene matches.

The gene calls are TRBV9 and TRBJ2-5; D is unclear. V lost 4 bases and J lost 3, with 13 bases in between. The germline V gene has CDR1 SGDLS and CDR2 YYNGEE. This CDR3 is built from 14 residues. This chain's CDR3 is CASSSPNSEETQYF. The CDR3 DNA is TGTGCCAGCAGCTCTCCGAACAGCGAAGAGACCCAGTACTTC.

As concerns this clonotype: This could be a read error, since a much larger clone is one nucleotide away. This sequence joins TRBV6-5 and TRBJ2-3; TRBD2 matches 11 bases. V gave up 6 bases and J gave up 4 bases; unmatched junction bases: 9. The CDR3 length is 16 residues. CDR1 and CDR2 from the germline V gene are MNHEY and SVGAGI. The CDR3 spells CASRRTGLAVPDTQYF. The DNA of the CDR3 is TGTGCCAGCAGACGGACGGGACTAGCGGTTCCAGATACGCAGTATTTT.

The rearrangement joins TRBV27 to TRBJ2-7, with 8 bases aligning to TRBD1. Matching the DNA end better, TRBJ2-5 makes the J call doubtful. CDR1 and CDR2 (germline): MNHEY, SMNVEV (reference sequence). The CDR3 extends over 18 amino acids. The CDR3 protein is CASSLRTGPPGGVETQYF. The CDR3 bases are TGTGCCAGCAGTTTGAGGACAGGGCCCCCCGGGGGTGTAGAGACCCAGTACTTC.

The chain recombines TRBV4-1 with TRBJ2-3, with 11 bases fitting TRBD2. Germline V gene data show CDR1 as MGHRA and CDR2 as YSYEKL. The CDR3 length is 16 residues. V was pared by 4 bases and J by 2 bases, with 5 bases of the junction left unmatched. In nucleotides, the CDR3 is TGCGCCAGCAGCCGAACTAGCGGGAGAACCACAGATACGCAGTATTTT. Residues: CASSRTSGRTTDTQYF.

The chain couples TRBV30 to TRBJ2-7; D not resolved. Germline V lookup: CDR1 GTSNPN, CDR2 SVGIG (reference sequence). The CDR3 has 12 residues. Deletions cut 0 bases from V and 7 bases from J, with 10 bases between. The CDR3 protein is CAWSVGQSEQYF. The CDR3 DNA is TGTGCCTGGAGTGTAGGTCAGTCTGAGCAGTACTTC. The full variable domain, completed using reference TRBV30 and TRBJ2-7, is SQTIHQWPATLVQPVGSPLSLECTVEGTSNPNLYWYRQAAGRGLQLLFYSVGIGQISSEVPQNLSASRPQDRQFILSSKKLLLSDSGFYLCAWSVGQSEQYFGPGTRLTVT.

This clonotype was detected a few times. CDR3 in DNA: TGCAGTGCCCGGGGGATGGAGCATTCCTACGAGCAGTACTTC. Protein product: CSARGMEHSYEQYF. This chain links TRBV20-1 with TRBJ2-7, with a possible D match to TRBD2 (6 bases). V gave up 6 bases and J gave up 1 base, with 16 bases separating them. Germline CDR1 is DFQATT and CDR2 is SNEGSKA (reference sequence). The CDR3 has 14 amino acids.

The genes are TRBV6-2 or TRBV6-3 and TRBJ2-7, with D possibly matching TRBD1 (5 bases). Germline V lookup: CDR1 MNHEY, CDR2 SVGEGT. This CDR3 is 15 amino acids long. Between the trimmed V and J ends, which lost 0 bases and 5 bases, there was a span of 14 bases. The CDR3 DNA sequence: TGTGCCAGCAGTTACTCGTCGGTCTTGGGGCACGAGCAGTACTTC. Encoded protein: CASSYSSVLGHEQYF.

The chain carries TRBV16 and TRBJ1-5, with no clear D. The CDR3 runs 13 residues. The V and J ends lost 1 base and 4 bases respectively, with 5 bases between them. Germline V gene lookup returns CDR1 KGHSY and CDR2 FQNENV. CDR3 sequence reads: CASSQYRNQPQHF. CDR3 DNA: TGTGCCAGCAGCCAATATCGAAATCAGCCCCAGCATTTT.

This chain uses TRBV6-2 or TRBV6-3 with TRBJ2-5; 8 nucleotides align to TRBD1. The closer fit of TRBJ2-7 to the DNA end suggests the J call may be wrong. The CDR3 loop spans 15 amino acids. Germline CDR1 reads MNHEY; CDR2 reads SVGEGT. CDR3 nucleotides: TGTGCCAGCAGTTCCAAGGACAGGGCCCACTACGAGCAGTACTTC. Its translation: CASSSKDRAHYEQYF.

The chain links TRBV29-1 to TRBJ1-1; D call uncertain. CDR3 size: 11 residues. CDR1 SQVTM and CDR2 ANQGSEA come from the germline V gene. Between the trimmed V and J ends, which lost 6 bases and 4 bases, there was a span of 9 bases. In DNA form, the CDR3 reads TGCAGCGTGTCCGGAGTCACTGAAGCTTTCTTT. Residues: CSVSGVTEAFF.

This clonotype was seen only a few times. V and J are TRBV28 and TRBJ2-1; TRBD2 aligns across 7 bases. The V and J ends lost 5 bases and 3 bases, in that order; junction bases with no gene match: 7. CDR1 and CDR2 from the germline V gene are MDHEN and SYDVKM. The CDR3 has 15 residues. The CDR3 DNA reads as TGTGCCAGCAGTCAATCTAGCGGCTACTACAATGAGCAGTTCTTC. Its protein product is CASSQSSGYYNEQFF.

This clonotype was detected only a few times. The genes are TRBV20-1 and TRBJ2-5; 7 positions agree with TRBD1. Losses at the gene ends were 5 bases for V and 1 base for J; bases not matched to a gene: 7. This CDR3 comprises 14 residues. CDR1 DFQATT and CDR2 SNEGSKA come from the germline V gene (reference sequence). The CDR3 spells CSAFAQGIQETQYF. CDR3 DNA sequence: TGCAGTGCTTTCGCACAGGGGATCCAAGAGACCCAGTACTTC.

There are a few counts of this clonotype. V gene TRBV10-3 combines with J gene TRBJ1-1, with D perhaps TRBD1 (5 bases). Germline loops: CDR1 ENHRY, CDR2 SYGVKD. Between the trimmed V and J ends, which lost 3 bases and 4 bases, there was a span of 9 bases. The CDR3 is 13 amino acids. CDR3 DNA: TGTGCCATCAGTGACCAGGGTTCCACTGAAGCTTTCTTT. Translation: CAISDQGSTEAFF.

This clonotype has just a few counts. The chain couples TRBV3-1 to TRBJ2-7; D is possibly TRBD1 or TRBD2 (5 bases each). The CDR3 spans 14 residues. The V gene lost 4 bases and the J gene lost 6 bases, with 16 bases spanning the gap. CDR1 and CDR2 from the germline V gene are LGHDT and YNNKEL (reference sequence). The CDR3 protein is CASSRIGTSGEQYF. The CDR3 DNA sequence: TGTGCCAGCAGCCGTATCGGGACCTCTGGCGAGCAGTACTTC.

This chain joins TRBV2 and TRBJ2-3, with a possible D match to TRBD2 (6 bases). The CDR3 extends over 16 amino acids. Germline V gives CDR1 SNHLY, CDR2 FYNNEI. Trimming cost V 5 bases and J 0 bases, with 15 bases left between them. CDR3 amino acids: CASSQIPGLSTDTQYF. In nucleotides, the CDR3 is TGTGCCAGCAGTCAAATACCGGGACTGAGCACAGATACGCAGTATTTT.

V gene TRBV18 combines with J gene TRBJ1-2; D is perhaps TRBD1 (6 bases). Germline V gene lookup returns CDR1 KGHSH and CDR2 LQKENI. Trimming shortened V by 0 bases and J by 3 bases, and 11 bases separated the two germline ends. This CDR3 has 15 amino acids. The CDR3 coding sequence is TGTGCCAGCTCACCACCGGGCACAGGGTACTATGGCTACACCTTC. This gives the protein CASSPPGTGYYGYTF.

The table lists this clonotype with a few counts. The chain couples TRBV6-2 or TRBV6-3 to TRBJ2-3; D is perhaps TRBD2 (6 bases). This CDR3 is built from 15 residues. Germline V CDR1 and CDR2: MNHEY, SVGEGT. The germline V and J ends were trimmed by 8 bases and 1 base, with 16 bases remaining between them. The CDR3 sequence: CASGWTGVGTDTQYF. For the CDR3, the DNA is TGTGCCAGCGGTTGGACGGGGGTGGGCACAGATACGCAGTATTTT.

The CDR3 reads CASSYVGQGSETQYF. Written as DNA, the CDR3 is TGTGCCAGCAGTTACGTCGGACAGGGGTCGGAGACCCAGTACTTC. This chain joins TRBV6-5 and TRBJ2-5; 9 nucleotides align to TRBD1. Trimming removed 2 bases from V and 5 bases from J; junction bases left unmatched: 6. The CDR3 spans 15 residues. CDR1 and CDR2 (germline): MNHEY, SVGAGI.

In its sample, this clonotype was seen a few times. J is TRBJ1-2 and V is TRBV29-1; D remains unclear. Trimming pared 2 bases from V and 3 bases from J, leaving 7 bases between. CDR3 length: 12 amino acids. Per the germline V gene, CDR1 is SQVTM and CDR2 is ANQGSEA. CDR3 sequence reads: CSVEWADYGYTF. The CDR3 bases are TGCAGCGTTGAATGGGCAGACTATGGCTACACCTTC.

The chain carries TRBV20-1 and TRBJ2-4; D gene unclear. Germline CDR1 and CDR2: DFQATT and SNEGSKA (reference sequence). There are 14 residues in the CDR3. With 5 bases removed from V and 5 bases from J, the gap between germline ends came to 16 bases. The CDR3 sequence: CSASAPGRENIQYF. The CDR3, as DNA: TGCAGTGCTTCAGCTCCCGGACGGGAAAACATTCAGTACTTC.

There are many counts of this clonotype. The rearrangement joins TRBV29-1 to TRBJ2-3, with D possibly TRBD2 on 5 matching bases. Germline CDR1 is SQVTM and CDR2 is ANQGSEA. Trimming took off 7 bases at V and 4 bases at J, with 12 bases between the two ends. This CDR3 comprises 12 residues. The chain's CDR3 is CSEEGSSDTQYF. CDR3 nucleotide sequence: TGCAGCGAAGAGGGTTCCTCAGATACGCAGTATTTT.

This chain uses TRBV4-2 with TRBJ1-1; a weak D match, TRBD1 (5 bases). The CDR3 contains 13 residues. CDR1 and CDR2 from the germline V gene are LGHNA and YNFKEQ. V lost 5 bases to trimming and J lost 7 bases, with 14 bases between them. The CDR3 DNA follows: TGTGCCAGCAGCACCCAGGGAGCTGTTGAAGCTTTCTTT. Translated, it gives CASSTQGAVEAFF.

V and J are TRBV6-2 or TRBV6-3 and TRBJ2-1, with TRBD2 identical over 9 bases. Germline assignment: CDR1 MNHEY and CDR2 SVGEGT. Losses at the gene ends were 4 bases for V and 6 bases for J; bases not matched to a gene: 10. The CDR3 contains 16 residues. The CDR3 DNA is TGTGCCAGCAGTTCCCGGGGGACTAGCTCCCTCAATGAGCAGTTCTTC. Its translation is CASSSRGTSSLNEQFF.